The clone carrying this T cell receptor (beta chain) came up a few times. The antigen is unknown. The entry originates in a study of beta chain features in type 1 diabetes. About the study: On cell yields, gender and age, patients and healthy donors were similar. The study, taken as a whole, reports: Possible PCR preference for shorter templates applied equally to patients and controls. Shorter TCRB CDR3s, moderately but significantly so, marked every one of the four CD4+ subsets in Type 1 diabetes patients.

This CDR3 spans 12 amino acids. Germline loops: CDR1 MNHNS, CDR2 SASEGT. Trimming stripped 6 bases from V and 9 bases from J, with 12 bases between. Reverse transcribing all isolated RNA meant expressed TCRB transcripts were sequenced. The protocol was immunoSEQ multiplex PCR, while the TCRdb copy is restricted to in-frame clones and leaves out a portion. The data contain some 270,000 clones, approximately 8% of them singletons. The chain recombines TRBV6-1 with TRBJ2-1; possibly TRBD2 for D (6 bases). The clonotype was recovered from a woman under 30 in good health. The sample taken for sequencing was central memory CD4+ T cells from blood. The CDR3 sequence: CASRAVGGEQFF. The CDR3 DNA is TGTGCCAGCAGGGCAGTGGGGGGTGAGCAGTTCTTC.